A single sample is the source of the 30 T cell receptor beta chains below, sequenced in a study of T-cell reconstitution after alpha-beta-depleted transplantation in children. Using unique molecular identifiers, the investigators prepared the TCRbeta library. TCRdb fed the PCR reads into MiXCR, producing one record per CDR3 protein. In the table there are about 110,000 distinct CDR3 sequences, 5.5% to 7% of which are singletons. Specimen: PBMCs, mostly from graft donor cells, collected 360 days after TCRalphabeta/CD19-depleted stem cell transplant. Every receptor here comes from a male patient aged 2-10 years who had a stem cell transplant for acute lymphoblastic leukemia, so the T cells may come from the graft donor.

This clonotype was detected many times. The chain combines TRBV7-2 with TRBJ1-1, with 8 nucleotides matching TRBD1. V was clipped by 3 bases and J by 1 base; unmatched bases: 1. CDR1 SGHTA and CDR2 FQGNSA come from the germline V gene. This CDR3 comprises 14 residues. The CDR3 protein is CASSFTGGNTEAFF. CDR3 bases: TGTGCCAGCAGCTTTACAGGGGGGAACACTGAAGCTTTCTTT.

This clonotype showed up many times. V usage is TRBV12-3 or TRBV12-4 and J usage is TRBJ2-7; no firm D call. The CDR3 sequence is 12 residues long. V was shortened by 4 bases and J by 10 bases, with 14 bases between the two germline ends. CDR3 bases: TGTGCCAGCAGTTCCGGGTTGGGCACCCAGTACTTC. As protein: CASSSGLGTQYF.

CDR3 sequence (DNA): TGTGCCAGCAGTTTGACAGGTTACGAAAAACTGTTTTTT. Its protein product is CASSLTGYEKLFF. J is TRBJ1-4 and V is TRBV12-3 or TRBV12-4, with TRBD1 as a possible D gene (6 bases). This CDR3 region has 13 residues. Trimming left V 3 bases short and J 8 bases short, with 10 bases between.

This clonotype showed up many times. The CDR3 here is CASSLAPPDRGNEQFF. The CDR3 DNA reads as TGTGCCAGCAGCTTAGCTCCCCCCGACAGGGGCAATGAGCAGTTCTTC. The gene calls are TRBV7-2 and TRBJ2-1; 8 bases match TRBD1. Germline trimming cut 0 bases from V and 6 bases from J; bases unmatched to any gene: 7. Germline CDR1 and CDR2: SGHTA and FQGNSA. There are 16 residues in the CDR3.

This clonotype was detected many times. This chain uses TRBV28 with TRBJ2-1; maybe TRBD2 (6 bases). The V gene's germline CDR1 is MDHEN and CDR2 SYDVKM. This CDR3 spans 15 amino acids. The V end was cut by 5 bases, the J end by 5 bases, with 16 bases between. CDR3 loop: CASSTRREGHNEQFF. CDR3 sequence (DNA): TGTGCCAGCAGTACTAGGCGGGAAGGCCACAATGAGCAGTTCTTC.

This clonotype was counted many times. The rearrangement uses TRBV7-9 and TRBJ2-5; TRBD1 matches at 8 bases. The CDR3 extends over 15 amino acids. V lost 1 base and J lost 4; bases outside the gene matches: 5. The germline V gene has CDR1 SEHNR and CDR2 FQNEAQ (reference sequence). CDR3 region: CASSLGPGGRETQYF. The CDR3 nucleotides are TGTGCCAGCAGCTTAGGTCCAGGGGGCAGAGAGACCCAGTACTTC.

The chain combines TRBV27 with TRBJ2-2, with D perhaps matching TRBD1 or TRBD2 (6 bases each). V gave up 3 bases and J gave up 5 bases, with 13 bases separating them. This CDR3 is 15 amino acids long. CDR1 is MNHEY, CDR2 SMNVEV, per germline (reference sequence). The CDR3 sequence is CASSFPPGATGELFF. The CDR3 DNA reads TGTGCCAGCAGTTTCCCCCCGGGGGCAACCGGGGAGCTGTTTTTT.

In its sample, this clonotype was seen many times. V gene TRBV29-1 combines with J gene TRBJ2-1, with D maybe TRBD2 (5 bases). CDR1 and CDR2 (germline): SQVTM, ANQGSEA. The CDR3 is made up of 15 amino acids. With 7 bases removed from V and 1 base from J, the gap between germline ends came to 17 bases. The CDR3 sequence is CSGPWERWSYNEQFF. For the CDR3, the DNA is TGCAGCGGACCTTGGGAGAGATGGTCCTACAATGAGCAGTTCTTC.

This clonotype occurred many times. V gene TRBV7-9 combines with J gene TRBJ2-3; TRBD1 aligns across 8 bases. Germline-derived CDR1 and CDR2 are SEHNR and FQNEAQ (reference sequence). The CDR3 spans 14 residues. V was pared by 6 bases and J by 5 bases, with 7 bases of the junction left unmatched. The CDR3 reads CASSLDRAVDTQYF. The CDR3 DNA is TGTGCCAGCAGTCTGGACAGGGCCGTAGATACGCAGTATTTT.

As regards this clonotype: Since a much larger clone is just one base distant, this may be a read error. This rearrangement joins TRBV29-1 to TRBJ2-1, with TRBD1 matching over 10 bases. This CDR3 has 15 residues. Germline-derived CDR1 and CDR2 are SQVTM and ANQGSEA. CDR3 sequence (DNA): TGCAGCGTTGAGGGGGACAGGGGCCCTAGCAATGGGCAGTTCTTC. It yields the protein CSVEGDRGPSNGQFF.

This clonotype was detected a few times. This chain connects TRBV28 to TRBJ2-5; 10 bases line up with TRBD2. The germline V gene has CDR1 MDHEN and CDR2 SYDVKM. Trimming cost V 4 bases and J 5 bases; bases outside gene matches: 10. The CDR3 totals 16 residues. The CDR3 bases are TGTGCCAGCAGTTCCATAGTGCTAGCGGGAGTGGAGACCCAGTACTTC. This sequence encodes CASSSIVLAGVETQYF.

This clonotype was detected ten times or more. CDR3 amino acids: CASSFTGYRYGYTF. Written as DNA, the CDR3 is TGTGCCAGCAGCTTCACAGGGTATCGCTATGGCTACACCTTC. V usage is TRBV7-2 and J usage is TRBJ1-2; D perhaps matches TRBD1 (6 bases). Per germline, CDR1 SGHTA and CDR2 FQGNSA. CDR3 length: 14 residues. Trimming cost V 3 bases and J 4 bases, with 12 bases left between them. The variable domain in full, completed from reference TRBV7-2 and TRBJ1-2, reads GAGVSQSPSNKVTEKGKDVELRCDPISGHTALYWYRQSLGQGLEFLIYFQGNSAPDKSGLPSDRFSAERTGGSVSTLTIQRTQQEDSAVYLCASSFTGYRYGYTFGSGTRLTVV.

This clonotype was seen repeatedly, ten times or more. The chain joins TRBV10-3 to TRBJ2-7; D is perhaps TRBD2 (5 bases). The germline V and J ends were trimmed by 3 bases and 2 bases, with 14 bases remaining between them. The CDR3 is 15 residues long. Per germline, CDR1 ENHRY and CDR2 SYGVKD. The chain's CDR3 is CAISEVGRGAYEQYF. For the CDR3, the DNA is TGTGCCATCAGTGAAGTAGGGAGAGGAGCCTACGAGCAGTACTTC.

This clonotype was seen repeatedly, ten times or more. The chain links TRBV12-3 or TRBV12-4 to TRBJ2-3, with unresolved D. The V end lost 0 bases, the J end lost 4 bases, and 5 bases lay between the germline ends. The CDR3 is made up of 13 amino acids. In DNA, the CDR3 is TGTGCCAGCAGTTTAGCAGGGCCAGATACGCAGTATTTT. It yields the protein CASSLAGPDTQYF.

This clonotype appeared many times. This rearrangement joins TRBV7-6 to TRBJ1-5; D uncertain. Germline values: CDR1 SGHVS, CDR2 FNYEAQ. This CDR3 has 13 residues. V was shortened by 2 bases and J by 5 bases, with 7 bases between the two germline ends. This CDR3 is CASSLLGDQPQHF. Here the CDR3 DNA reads TGTGCCAGCAGCTTACTGGGAGATCAGCCCCAGCATTTT.

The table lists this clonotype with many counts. The CDR3 spells CSVLTGGTGELFF. The DNA for the CDR3 is TGCAGCGTTTTAACAGGGGGCACCGGGGAGCTGTTTTTT. J is TRBJ2-2 and V is TRBV29-1, with 8 bases lining up with TRBD1. The CDR3 extends over 13 amino acids. V was pared by 5 bases and J by 4 bases, with 3 bases of the junction left unmatched. CDR1 is SQVTM and CDR2 is ANQGSEA in the germline V gene.

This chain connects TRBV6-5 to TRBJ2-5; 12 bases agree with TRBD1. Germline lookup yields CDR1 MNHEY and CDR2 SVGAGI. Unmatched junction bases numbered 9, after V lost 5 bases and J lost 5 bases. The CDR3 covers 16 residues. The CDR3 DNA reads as TGTGCCAGCAGTAACCGGGACAGGGGGCGCCGGGAGACCCAGTACTTC. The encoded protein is CASSNRDRGRRETQYF.

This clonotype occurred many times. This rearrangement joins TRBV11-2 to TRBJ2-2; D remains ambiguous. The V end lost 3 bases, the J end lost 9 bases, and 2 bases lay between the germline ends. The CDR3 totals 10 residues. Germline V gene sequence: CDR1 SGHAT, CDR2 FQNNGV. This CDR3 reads CASSFRELFF. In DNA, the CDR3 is TGTGCCAGCAGCTTCCGGGAGCTGTTTTTT.

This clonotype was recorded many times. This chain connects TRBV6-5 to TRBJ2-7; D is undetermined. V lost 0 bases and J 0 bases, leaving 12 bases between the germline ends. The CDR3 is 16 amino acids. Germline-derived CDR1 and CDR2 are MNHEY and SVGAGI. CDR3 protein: CASSYSAGSSSYEQYF. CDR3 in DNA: TGTGCCAGCAGTTACTCGGCAGGATCTAGCTCCTACGAGCAGTACTTC.

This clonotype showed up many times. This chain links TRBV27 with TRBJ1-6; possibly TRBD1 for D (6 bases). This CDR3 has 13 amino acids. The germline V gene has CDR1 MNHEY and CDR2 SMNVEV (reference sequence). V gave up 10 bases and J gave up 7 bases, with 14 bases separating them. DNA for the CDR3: TGTGCCACCTGTACAGGGCTCAATTCACCCCTCCACTTT. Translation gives CATCTGLNSPLHF.

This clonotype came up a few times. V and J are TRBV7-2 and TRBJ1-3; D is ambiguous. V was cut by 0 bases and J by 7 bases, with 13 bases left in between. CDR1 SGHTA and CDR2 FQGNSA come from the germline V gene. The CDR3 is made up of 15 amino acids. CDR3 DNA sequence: TGTGCCAGCAGCTTAGCGGATCTCCCGGGGAACACCATATATTTT. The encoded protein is CASSLADLPGNTIYF.

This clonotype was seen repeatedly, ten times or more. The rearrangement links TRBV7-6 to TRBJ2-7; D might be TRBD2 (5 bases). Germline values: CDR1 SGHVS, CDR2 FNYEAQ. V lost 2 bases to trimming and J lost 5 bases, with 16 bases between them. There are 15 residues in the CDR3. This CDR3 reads CASSLLIGKGNEQYF. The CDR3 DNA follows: TGTGCCAGCAGCTTACTAATCGGGAAAGGGAACGAGCAGTACTTC.

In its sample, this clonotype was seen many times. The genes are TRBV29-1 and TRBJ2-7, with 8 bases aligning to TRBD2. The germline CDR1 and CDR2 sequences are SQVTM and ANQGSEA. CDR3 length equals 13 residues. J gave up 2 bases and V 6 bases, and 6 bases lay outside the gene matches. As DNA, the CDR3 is TGCAGCGTGACGGACGGGGGGGCCTACGAGCAGTACTTC. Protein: CSVTDGGAYEQYF.

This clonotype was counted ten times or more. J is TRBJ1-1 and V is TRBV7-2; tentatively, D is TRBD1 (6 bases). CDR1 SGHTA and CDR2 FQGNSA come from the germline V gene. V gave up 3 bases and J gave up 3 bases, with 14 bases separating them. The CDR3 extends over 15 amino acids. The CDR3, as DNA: TGTGCCAGCAGCTTCTCCCAGGGGCCCTACACTGAAGCTTTCTTT. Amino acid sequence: CASSFSQGPYTEAFF.

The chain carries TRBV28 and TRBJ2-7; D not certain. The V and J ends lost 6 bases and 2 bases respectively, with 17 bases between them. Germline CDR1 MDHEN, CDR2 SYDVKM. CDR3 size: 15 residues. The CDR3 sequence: CASSGPAKIPYEQYF. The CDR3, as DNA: TGTGCCAGCAGCGGTCCCGCTAAGATCCCCTACGAGCAGTACTTC.

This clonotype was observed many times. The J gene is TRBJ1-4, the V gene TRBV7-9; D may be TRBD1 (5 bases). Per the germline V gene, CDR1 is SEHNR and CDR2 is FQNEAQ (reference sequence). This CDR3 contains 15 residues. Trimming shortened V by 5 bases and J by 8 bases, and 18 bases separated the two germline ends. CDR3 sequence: CASSPPGRRYEKLFF. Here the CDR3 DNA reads TGTGCCAGCAGCCCACCGGGACGTCGGTACGAAAAACTGTTTTTT.

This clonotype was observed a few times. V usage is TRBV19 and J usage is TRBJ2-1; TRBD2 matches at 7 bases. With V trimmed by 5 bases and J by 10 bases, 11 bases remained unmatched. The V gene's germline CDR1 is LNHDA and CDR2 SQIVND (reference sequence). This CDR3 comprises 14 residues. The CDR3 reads CASSVERGGGEQFF. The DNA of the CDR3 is TGTGCCAGTAGTGTGGAGCGGGGTGGAGGGGAGCAGTTCTTC.

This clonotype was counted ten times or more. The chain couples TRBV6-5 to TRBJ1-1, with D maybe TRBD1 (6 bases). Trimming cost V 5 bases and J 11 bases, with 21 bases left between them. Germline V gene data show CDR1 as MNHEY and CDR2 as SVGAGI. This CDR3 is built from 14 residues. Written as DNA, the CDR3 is TGTGCCAGCAGTACCGGACAGTCTCTTGCGTTTGCTTTCTTT. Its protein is CASSTGQSLAFAFF.

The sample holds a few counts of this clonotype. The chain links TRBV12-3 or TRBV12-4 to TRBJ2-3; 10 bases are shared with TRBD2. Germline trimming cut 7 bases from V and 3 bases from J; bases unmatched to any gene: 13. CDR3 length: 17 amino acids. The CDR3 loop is CASTPSSGRPGTDTQYF. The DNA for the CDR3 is TGTGCCAGCACGCCGTCTAGCGGGAGACCGGGGACAGATACGCAGTATTTT.

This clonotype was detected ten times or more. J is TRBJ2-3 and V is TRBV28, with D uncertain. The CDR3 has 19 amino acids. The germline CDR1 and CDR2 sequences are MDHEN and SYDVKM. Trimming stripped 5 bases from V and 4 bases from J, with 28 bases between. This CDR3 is CASSPKNPSSTLLADTQYF. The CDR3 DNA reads TGTGCCAGCAGTCCCAAGAACCCCAGCTCGACTCTCCTGGCAGATACGCAGTATTTT.